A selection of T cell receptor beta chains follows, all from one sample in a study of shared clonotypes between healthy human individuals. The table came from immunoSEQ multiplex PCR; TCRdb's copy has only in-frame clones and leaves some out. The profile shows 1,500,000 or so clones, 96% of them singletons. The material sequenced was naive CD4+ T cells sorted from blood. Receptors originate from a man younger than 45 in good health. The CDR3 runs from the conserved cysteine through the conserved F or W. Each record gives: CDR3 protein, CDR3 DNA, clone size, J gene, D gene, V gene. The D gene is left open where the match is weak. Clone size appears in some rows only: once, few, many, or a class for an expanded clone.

cdr3_aa: CASSPMDGAYEQYF
cdr3_nt: TGCGCCAGCAGCCCAATGGACGGGGCCTACGAGCAGTACTTC
clone_size: -
j_call: TRBJ2-7
d_call: -
v_call: TRBV5-1

cdr3_aa: CASSQVTGPLSYNEQFF
cdr3_nt: TGCGCCAGCAGCCAGGTGACAGGGCCTTTATCCTACAATGAGCAGTTCTTC
clone_size: -
j_call: TRBJ2-1
d_call: TRBD1
v_call: TRBV4-1

cdr3_aa: CASRKLAGRYNEQFF
cdr3_nt: TGTGCCAGCAGAAAACTAGCGGGAAGGTACAATGAGCAGTTCTTC
clone_size: -
j_call: TRBJ2-1
d_call: TRBD2
v_call: TRBV27

cdr3_aa: CASSLGEWAGGTSTYGYTF
cdr3_nt: TGTGCCAGCAGCTTAGGGGAGTGGGCAGGGGGGACCTCCACCTATGGCTACACCTTC
clone_size: -
j_call: TRBJ1-2
d_call: TRBD1
v_call: TRBV11-2

cdr3_aa: CASSGRLAAERDF
cdr3_nt: TGTGCCAGCAGTGGTCGACTAGCGGCTGAACGGGACTTC
clone_size: few
j_call: TRBJ2-7
d_call: TRBD2
v_call: TRBV2

cdr3_aa: CASSPLRAQVTGELFF
cdr3_nt: TGTGCCAGCAGTCCCTTGAGGGCTCAAGTGACCGGGGAGCTGTTTTTT
clone_size: -
j_call: TRBJ2-2
d_call: -
v_call: TRBV28

cdr3_aa: CASSIVRDREQYF
cdr3_nt: TGTGCCAGTAGTATAGTCAGGGACCGTGAGCAGTACTTC
clone_size: -
j_call: TRBJ2-7
d_call: -
v_call: TRBV19

cdr3_aa: CASSSRGPYEQYF
cdr3_nt: TGTGCCAGTAGTTCCCGGGGCCCCTACGAGCAGTACTTC
clone_size: -
j_call: TRBJ2-7
d_call: -
v_call: TRBV19

cdr3_aa: CASSYSMAGGTGGYTF
cdr3_nt: TGTGCCAGCAGTTACTCGATGGCAGGGGGCACGGGCGGCTACACCTTC
clone_size: -
j_call: TRBJ1-2
d_call: TRBD1
v_call: TRBV6-5

cdr3_aa: CASSLAVAKGETQYF
cdr3_nt: TGTGCCAGCAGCTTAGCGGTGGCGAAGGGAGAGACCCAGTACTTC
clone_size: -
j_call: TRBJ2-5
d_call: -
v_call: TRBV7-8

cdr3_aa: CASSANYRGGAFF
cdr3_nt: TGTGCCAGCAGCGCTAACTACAGGGGTGGCGCTTTCTTT
clone_size: -
j_call: TRBJ1-1
d_call: TRBD1
v_call: TRBV5-5

cdr3_aa: CASSVSGEEAGGELFF
cdr3_nt: TGTGCCAGCAGTGTTTCAGGGGAAGAGGCAGGCGGGGAGCTGTTTTTT
clone_size: -
j_call: TRBJ2-2
d_call: -
v_call: TRBV27

cdr3_aa: CASSLLGTNEKLFF
cdr3_nt: TGTGCCAGCAGTTTATTAGGAACTAATGAAAAACTGTTTTTT
clone_size: -
j_call: TRBJ1-4
d_call: -
v_call: TRBV28

cdr3_aa: CASRKGSGPPWDTQYF
cdr3_nt: TGTGCCAGCAGGAAGGGTTCAGGGCCCCCGTGGGATACGCAGTATTTT
clone_size: -
j_call: TRBJ2-3
d_call: -
v_call: TRBV2

cdr3_aa: CASSHPRGTEAFF
cdr3_nt: TGCGCCAGCAGCCACCCCCGAGGCACTGAAGCTTTCTTT
clone_size: -
j_call: TRBJ1-1
d_call: -
v_call: TRBV4-3

cdr3_aa: CATSASGNSNQPQHF
cdr3_nt: TGTGCCACCAGCGCCTCAGGAAATAGCAATCAGCCCCAGCATTTT
clone_size: -
j_call: TRBJ1-5
d_call: -
v_call: TRBV15

cdr3_aa: CASSLRHSYEQYF
cdr3_nt: TGTGCCAGCAGCTTACGGCACTCCTACGAGCAGTACTTC
clone_size: -
j_call: TRBJ2-7
d_call: -
v_call: TRBV7-2

cdr3_aa: CASSGVGTSTDTQYF
cdr3_nt: TGTGCCAGCAGCGGCGTGGGTACTAGCACAGATACGCAGTATTTT
clone_size: -
j_call: TRBJ2-3
d_call: -
v_call: TRBV7-9

cdr3_aa: CASSKQGIDTEAFF
cdr3_nt: TGTGCCAGCAGCAAGCAGGGGATTGACACTGAAGCTTTCTTT
clone_size: -
j_call: TRBJ1-1
d_call: -
v_call: TRBV7-9

cdr3_aa: CASSVAVGGPYEQYF
cdr3_nt: TGTGCCAGCAGCGTAGCTGTAGGGGGCCCCTACGAGCAGTACTTC
clone_size: -
j_call: TRBJ2-7
d_call: TRBD1
v_call: TRBV9

cdr3_aa: CASCGTGGENYGYTF
cdr3_nt: TGTGCCAGCTGCGGGACAGGGGGCGAGAACTATGGCTACACCTTC
clone_size: once
j_call: TRBJ1-2
d_call: TRBD1
v_call: TRBV6-5

cdr3_aa: CASSSQGPFRKGPAFF
cdr3_nt: TGTGCCAGCAGTTCCCAAGGCCCCTTTAGAAAGGGGCCAGCTTTCTTT
clone_size: -
j_call: TRBJ1-1
d_call: -
v_call: TRBV28

cdr3_aa: CASSTPSGRSYNEQFF
cdr3_nt: TGTGCCAGCAGTACCCCCTCGGGACGGTCCTACAATGAGCAGTTCTTC
clone_size: -
j_call: TRBJ2-1
d_call: -
v_call: TRBV28

cdr3_aa: CASSPNIVETQYF
cdr3_nt: TGTGCCAGCAGTCCAAATATCGTAGAGACCCAGTACTTC
clone_size: -
j_call: TRBJ2-5
d_call: -
v_call: TRBV28

cdr3_aa: CASSSPSGPYNEQFF
cdr3_nt: TGTGCCAGCAGTTCCCCTAGCGGGCCCTACAATGAGCAGTTCTTC
clone_size: -
j_call: TRBJ2-1
d_call: TRBD2
v_call: TRBV28

cdr3_aa: CASSSTWTGRGPNYGYTF
cdr3_nt: TGTGCCAGCAGCTCGACATGGACAGGGCGAGGCCCCAACTATGGCTACACCTTC
clone_size: -
j_call: TRBJ1-2
d_call: TRBD1
v_call: TRBV5-5

cdr3_aa: CASSQQTGTSSSYEQYF
cdr3_nt: TGCGCCAGCAGCCAGCAAACCGGGACTTCAAGCTCCTACGAGCAGTACTTC
clone_size: -
j_call: TRBJ2-7
d_call: -
v_call: TRBV4-3

cdr3_aa: CASSYSRDTHYGYTF
cdr3_nt: TGTGCCAGCAGTTACAGCAGGGACACTCACTATGGCTACACCTTC
clone_size: once
j_call: TRBJ1-2
d_call: -
v_call: TRBV6-5

cdr3_aa: CASSLSHNFQYF
cdr3_nt: TGCGCCAGCAGCTTGTCCCACAACTTTCAGTATTTT
clone_size: -
j_call: TRBJ2-3
d_call: -
v_call: TRBV5-1

cdr3_aa: CASSEPGLADNEQFF
cdr3_nt: TGTGCCAGCAGTGAACCGGGACTAGCGGACAATGAGCAGTTCTTC
clone_size: -
j_call: TRBJ2-1
d_call: TRBD2
v_call: TRBV25-1

cdr3_aa: CSGSGLAGDYNEQFF
cdr3_nt: TGCAGCGGGTCGGGTCTAGCGGGAGACTACAATGAGCAGTTCTTC
clone_size: once
j_call: TRBJ2-1
d_call: TRBD2
v_call: TRBV29-1

cdr3_aa: CASMNNRGSGYGYTF
cdr3_nt: TGTGCCAGTATGAACAACAGGGGTAGTGGCTATGGCTACACCTTC
clone_size: few
j_call: TRBJ1-2
d_call: TRBD1
v_call: TRBV19

cdr3_aa: CASSLPNSGNEQFF
cdr3_nt: TGTGCCAGCAGTTTACCCAACTCCGGCAATGAGCAGTTCTTC
clone_size: -
j_call: TRBJ2-1
d_call: -
v_call: TRBV27

cdr3_aa: CASSLGLAGASFTDTQYF
cdr3_nt: TGTGCCAGCAGCCTGGGACTAGCGGGAGCGTCGTTCACAGATACGCAGTATTTT
clone_size: -
j_call: TRBJ2-3
d_call: TRBD2
v_call: TRBV9

cdr3_aa: CASSLVAGYNEQFF
cdr3_nt: TGTGCCAGCAGCTTGGTAGCGGGGTACAATGAGCAGTTCTTC
clone_size: -
j_call: TRBJ2-1
d_call: TRBD2
v_call: TRBV5-4

cdr3_aa: CASRLEGRLNEQFF
cdr3_nt: TGTGCCAGCAGGTTGGAGGGGCGCTTAAATGAGCAGTTCTTC
clone_size: -
j_call: TRBJ2-1
d_call: -
v_call: TRBV27

cdr3_aa: CASSRGQGYEQYF
cdr3_nt: TGTGCCAGCAGCCGAGGACAGGGTTACGAGCAGTACTTC
clone_size: -
j_call: TRBJ2-7
d_call: TRBD1
v_call: TRBV5-6

cdr3_aa: CASHRVAGNYNEQFF
cdr3_nt: TGCGCCAGCCATCGGGTAGCGGGAAATTACAATGAGCAGTTCTTC
clone_size: once
j_call: TRBJ2-1
d_call: TRBD2
v_call: TRBV5-1

cdr3_aa: CASSLRNRLYEQYF
cdr3_nt: TGTGCCAGCAGCTTAAGGAACAGACTCTACGAGCAGTACTTC
clone_size: -
j_call: TRBJ2-7
d_call: -
v_call: TRBV7-2

cdr3_aa: CASSPTGFETQYF
cdr3_nt: TGCGCCAGCAGCCCGACAGGGTTTGAGACCCAGTACTTC
clone_size: -
j_call: TRBJ2-5
d_call: TRBD1
v_call: TRBV5-1

cdr3_aa: CAIRDDRGLYNEQFF
cdr3_nt: TGTGCCATCAGGGACGACAGGGGTCTCTACAATGAGCAGTTCTTC
clone_size: -
j_call: TRBJ2-1
d_call: TRBD1
v_call: TRBV10-3

cdr3_aa: CASSLTGAYGYTF
cdr3_nt: TGTGCCAGCAGCTTAACAGGGGCCTATGGCTACACCTTC
clone_size: few
j_call: TRBJ1-2
d_call: TRBD1
v_call: TRBV7-2

cdr3_aa: CASSFRGVTSTDTQYF
cdr3_nt: TGCGCCAGCAGCTTCAGGGGAGTAACTAGCACAGATACGCAGTATTTT
clone_size: -
j_call: TRBJ2-3
d_call: -
v_call: TRBV5-1

cdr3_aa: CASSPREGPGNTIYF
cdr3_nt: TGTGCCAGCTCACCCCGGGAGGGACCTGGAAACACCATATATTTT
clone_size: -
j_call: TRBJ1-3
d_call: -
v_call: TRBV18

cdr3_aa: CASSTRGQKNTEAFF
cdr3_nt: TGTGCCAGCAGTACAAGAGGACAGAAGAACACTGAAGCTTTCTTT
clone_size: -
j_call: TRBJ1-1
d_call: -
v_call: TRBV28